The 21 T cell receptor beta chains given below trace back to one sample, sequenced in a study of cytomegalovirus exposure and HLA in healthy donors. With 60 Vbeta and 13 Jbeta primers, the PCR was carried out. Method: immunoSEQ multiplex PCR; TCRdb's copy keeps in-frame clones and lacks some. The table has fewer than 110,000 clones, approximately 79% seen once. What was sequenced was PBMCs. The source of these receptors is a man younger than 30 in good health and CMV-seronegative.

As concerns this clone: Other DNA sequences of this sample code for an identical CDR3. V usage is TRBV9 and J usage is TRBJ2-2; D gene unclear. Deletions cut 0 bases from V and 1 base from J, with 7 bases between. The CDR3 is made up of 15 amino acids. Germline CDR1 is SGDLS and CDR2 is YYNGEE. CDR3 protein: CASSVDGLNTGELFF. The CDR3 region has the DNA TGTGCCAGCAGCGTAGATGGCCTGAACACCGGGGAGCTGTTTTTT.

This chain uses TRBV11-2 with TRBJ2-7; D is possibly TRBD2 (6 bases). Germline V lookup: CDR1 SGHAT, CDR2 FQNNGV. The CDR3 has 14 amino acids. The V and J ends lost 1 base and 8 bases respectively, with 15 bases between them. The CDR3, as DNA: TGTGCCAGCAGCTTAGGAGAGGACTATGGGAAGCAGTACTTC. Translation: CASSLGEDYGKQYF.

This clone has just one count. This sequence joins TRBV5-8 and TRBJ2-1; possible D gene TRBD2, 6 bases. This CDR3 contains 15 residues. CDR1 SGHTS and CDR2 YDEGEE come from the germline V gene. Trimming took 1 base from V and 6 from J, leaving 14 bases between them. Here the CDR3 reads CASSLRLAFGNEQFF. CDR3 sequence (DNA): TGTGCCAGCAGCTTGCGTCTAGCGTTTGGCAATGAGCAGTTCTTC.

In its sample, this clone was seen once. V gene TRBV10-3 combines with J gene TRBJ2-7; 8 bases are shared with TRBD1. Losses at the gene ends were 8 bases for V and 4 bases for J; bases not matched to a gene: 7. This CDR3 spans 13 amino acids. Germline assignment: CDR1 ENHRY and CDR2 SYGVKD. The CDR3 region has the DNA TGTGCCATCGGAGGACAGGGAATATACGAGCAGTACTTC. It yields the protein CAIGGQGIYEQYF.

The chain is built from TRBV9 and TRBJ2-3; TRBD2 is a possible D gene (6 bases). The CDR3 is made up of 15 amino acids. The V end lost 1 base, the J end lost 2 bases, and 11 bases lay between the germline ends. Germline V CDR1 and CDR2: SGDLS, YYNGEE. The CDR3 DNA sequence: TGTGCCAGCAGCGTAATGGGGGGTACCACAGATACGCAGTATTTT. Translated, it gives CASSVMGGTTDTQYF.

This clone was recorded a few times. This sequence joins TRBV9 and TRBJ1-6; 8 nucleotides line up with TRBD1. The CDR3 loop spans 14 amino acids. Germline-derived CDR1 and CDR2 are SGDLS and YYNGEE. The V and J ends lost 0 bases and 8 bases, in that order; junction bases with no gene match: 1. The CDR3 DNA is TGTGCCAGCAGCGTAGCAGGGGGCGATTCACCCCTCCACTTT. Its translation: CASSVAGGDSPLHF.

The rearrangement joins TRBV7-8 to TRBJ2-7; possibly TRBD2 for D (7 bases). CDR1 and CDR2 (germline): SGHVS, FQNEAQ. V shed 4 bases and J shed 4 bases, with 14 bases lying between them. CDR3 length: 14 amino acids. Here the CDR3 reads CASSSGGARYEQYF. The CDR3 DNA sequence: TGTGCCAGCAGCTCGGGGGGCGCCCGGTACGAGCAGTACTTC.

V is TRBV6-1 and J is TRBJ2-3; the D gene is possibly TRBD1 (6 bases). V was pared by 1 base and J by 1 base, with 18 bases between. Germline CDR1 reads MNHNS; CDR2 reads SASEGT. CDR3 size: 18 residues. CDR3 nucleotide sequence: TGTGCCAGCAGTGAAGACGGACGCAGGGGTTGGGGCACAGATACGCAGTATTTT. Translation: CASSEDGRRGWGTDTQYF.

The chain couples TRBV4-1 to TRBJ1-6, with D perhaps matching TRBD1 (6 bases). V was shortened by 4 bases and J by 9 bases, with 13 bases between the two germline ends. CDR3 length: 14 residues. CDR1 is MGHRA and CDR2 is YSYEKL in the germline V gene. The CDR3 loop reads CASSRDTMISPLHF. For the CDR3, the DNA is TGCGCCAGCAGCCGGGACACGATGATTTCACCCCTCCACTTT.

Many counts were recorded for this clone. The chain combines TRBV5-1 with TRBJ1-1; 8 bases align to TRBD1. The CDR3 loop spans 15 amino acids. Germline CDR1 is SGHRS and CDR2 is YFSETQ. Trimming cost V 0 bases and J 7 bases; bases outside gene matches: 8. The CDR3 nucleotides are TGCGCCAGCAGCTTGGCCGTGGACAGGGCGGGTGAAGCTTTCTTT. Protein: CASSLAVDRAGEAFF.

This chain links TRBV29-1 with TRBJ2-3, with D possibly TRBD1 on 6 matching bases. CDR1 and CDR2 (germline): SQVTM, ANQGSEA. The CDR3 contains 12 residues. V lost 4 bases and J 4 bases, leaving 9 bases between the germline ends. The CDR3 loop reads CSVAQGADTQYF. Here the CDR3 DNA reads TGCAGCGTTGCACAGGGCGCAGATACGCAGTATTTT.

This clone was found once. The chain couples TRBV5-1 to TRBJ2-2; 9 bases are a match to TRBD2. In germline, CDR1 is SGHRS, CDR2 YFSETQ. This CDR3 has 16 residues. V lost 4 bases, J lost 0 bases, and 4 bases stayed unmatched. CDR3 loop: CASSHRTSANTGELFF. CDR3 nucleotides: TGCGCCAGCAGCCATAGGACTAGCGCGAACACCGGGGAGCTGTTTTTT. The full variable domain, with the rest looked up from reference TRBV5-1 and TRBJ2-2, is KAGVTQTPRYLIKTRGQQVTLSCSPISGHRSVSWYQQTPGQGLQFLFEYFSETQRNKGNFPGRFSGRQFSNSRSEMNVSTLELGDSALYLCASSHRTSANTGELFFGEGSRLTVL.

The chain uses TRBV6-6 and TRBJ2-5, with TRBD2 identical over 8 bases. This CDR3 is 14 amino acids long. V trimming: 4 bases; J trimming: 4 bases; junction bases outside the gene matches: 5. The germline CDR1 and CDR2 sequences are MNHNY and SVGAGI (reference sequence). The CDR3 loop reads CASSLGLARETQYF. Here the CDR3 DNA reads TGTGCCAGCAGTTTAGGACTAGCCAGAGAGACCCAGTACTTC.

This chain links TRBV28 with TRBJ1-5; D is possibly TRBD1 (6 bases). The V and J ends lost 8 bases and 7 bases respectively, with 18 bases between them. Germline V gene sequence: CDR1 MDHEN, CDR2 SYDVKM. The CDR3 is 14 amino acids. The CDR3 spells CASGDQGSSQPQHF. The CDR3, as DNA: TGTGCCAGCGGAGACCAGGGGTCAAGCCAGCCCCAGCATTTT.

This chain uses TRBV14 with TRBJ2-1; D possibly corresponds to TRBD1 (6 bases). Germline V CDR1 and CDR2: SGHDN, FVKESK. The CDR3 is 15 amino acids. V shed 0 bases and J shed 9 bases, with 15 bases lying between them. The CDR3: CASSQEGAGASEQFF. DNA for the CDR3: TGTGCCAGCAGCCAAGAGGGGGCAGGGGCGAGTGAGCAGTTCTTC.

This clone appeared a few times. Here the CDR3 reads CASEPGVYGYTF. The CDR3 DNA follows: TGCGCCAGCGAACCGGGGGTCTATGGCTACACCTTC. This chain links TRBV4-1 with TRBJ1-2, with D possibly being TRBD1 (5 bases). Germline V gives CDR1 MGHRA, CDR2 YSYEKL. This CDR3 spans 12 amino acids. The germline V and J ends were trimmed by 8 bases and 4 bases, with 11 bases remaining between them.

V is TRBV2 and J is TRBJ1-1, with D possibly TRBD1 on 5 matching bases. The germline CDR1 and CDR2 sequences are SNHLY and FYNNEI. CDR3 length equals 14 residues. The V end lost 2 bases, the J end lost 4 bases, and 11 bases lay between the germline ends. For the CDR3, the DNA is TGTGCCAGCAGTGAACAGGGCCAGAGCACTGAAGCTTTCTTT. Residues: CASSEQGQSTEAFF.

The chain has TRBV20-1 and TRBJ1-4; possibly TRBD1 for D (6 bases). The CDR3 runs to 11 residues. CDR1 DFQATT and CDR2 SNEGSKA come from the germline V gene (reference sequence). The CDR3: CTRGTNEKLFF. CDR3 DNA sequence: TGCACCAGGGGTACTAATGAAAAACTGTTTTTT.

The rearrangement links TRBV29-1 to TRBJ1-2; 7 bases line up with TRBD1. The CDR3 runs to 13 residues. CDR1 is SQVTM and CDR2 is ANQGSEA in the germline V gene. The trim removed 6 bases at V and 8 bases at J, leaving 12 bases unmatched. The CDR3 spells CSVWTGRLEGYTF. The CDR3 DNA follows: TGCAGCGTGTGGACAGGCAGGTTAGAGGGCTACACCTTC.

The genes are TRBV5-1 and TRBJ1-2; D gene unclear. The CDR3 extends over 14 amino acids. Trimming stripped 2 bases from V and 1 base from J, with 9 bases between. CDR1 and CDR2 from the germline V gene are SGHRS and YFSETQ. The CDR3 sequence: CASSLEAFNYGYTF. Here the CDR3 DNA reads TGCGCCAGCAGCTTAGAGGCATTTAACTATGGCTACACCTTC.

Here the CDR3 DNA reads TGTGCCTCCACGAGCCGGGACATCATAAACACTGAAGCTTTCTTT. Translated: CASTSRDIINTEAFF. The chain joins TRBV19 to TRBJ1-1; D is perhaps TRBD1 (6 bases). The CDR3 covers 15 residues. The germline V gene has CDR1 LNHDA and CDR2 SQIVND (reference sequence). Trimming shortened V by 11 bases and J by 2 bases, and 21 bases separated the two germline ends.